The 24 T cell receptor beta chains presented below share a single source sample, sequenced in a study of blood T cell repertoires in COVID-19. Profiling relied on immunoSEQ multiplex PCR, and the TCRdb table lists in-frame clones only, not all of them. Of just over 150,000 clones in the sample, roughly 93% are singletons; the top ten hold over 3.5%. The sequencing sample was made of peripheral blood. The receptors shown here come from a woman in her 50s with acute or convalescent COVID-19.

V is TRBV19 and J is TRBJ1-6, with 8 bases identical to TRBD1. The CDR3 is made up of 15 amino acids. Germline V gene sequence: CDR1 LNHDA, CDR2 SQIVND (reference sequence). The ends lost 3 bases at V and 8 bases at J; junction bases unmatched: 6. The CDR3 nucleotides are TGTGCCAGTAGTATCTCCGGGACAGGTTATTCACCCCTCCACTTT. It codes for CASSISGTGYSPLHF.

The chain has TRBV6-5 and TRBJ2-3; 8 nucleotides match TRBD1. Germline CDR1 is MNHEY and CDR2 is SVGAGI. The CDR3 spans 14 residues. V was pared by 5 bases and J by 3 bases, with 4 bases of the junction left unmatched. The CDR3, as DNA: TGTGCCAGCAGTCAGGGGGCGATGACAGATACGCAGTATTTT. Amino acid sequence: CASSQGAMTDTQYF.

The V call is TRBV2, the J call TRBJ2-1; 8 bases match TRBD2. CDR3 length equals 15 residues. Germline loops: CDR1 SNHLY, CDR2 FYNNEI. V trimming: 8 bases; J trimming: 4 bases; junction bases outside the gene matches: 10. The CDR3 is CASLGTSGVYNEQFF. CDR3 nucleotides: TGTGCCAGCCTTGGCACTAGCGGAGTTTACAATGAGCAGTTCTTC.

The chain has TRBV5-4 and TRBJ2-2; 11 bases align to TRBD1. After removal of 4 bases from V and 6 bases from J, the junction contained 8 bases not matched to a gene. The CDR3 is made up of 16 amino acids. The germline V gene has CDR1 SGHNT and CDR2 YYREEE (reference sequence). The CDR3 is CASSPTGTGGAGELFF. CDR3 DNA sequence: TGTGCCAGCAGCCCTACCGGGACAGGGGGAGCCGGGGAGCTGTTTTTT.

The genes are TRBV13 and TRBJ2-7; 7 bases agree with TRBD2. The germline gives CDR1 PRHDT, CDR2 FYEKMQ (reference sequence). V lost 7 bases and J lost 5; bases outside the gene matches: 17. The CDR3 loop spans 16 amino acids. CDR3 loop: CASTITPAGVLNEQYF. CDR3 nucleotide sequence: TGTGCCAGCACCATCACTCCTGCGGGAGTATTAAACGAGCAGTACTTC.

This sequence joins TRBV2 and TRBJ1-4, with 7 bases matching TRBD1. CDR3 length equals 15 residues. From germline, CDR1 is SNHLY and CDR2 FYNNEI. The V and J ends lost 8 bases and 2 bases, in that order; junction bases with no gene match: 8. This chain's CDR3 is CASGGFRGTNEKLFF. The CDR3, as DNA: TGTGCCAGCGGAGGATTCAGGGGGACTAATGAAAAACTGTTTTTT.

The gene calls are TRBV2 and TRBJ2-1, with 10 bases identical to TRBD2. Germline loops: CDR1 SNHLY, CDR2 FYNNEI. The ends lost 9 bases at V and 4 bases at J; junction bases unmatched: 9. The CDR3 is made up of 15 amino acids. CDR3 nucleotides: TGTGCCAGTTACGTGGGACTAGCGAAGTACAATGAGCAGTTCTTC. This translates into CASYVGLAKYNEQFF.

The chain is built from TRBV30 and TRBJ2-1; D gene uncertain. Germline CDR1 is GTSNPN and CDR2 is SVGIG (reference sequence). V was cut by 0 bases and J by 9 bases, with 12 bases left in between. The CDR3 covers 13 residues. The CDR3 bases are TGTGCCTGGAGTGTAATGACTCTGGGTGAGCAGTTCTTC. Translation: CAWSVMTLGEQFF.

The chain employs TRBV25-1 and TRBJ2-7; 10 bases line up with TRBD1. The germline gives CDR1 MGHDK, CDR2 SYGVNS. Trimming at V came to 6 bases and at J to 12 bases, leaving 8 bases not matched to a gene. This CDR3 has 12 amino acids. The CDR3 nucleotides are TGTGCCAGCAGAGGGACAGGGGCAGAGTTGTACTTC. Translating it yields CASRGTGAELYF.

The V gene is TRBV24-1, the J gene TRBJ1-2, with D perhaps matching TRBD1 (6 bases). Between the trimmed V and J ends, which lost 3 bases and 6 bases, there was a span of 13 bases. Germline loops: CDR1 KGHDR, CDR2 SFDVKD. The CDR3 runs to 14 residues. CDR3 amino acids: CATSDRTEVNGYTF. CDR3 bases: TGTGCCACCAGTGATCGGACAGAAGTTAATGGCTACACCTTC.

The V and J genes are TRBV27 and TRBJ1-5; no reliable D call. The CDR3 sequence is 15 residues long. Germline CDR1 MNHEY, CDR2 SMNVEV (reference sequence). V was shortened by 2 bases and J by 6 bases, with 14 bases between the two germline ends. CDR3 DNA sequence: TGTGCCAGCAGTTTAACGCAGGTATCAGGTCAGCCCCAGCATTTT. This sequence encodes CASSLTQVSGQPQHF.

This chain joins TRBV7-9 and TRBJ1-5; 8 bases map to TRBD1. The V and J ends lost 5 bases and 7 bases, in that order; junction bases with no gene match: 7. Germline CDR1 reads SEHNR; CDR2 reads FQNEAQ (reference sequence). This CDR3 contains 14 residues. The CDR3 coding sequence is TGTGCCAGCAGCGGTCGACAGGGGCAACAGCCCCAGCATTTT. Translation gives CASSGRQGQQPQHF.

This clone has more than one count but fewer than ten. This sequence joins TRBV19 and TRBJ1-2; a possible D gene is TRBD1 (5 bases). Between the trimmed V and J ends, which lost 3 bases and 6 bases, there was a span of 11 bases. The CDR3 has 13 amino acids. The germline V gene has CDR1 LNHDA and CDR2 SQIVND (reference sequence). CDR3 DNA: TGTGCCAGTAGTATCATATCAGGGAATGGCTACACCTTC. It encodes CASSIISGNGYTF.

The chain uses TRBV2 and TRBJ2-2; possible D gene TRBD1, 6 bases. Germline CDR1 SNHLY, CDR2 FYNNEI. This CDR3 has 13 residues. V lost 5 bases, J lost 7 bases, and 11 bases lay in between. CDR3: CASSPRGGGELFF. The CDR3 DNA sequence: TGTGCCAGCAGTCCCAGAGGGGGCGGGGAGCTGTTTTTT.

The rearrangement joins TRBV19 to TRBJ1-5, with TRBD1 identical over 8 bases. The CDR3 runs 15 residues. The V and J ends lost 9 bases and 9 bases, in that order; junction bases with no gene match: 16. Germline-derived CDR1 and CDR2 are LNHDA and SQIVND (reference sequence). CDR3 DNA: TGTGCCAGCTCTACTGCGGCAGGGGGCTTATCGCCCCAGCATTTT. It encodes CASSTAAGGLSPQHF.

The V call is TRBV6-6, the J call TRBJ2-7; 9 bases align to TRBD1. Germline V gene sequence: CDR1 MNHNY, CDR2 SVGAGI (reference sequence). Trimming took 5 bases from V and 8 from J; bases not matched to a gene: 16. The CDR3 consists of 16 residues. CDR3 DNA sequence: TGTGCCAGCAGTCAAGGGTTCCCGGGACAGGGTACGAAGCAGTACTTC. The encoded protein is CASSQGFPGQGTKQYF.

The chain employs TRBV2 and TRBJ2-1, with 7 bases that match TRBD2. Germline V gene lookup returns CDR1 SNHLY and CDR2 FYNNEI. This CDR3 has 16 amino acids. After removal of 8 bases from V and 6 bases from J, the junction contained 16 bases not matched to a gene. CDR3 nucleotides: TGTGCCAGCCCGAGTGGGAGGGCCCAGGAGGGCAATGAGCAGTTCTTC. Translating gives CASPSGRAQEGNEQFF.

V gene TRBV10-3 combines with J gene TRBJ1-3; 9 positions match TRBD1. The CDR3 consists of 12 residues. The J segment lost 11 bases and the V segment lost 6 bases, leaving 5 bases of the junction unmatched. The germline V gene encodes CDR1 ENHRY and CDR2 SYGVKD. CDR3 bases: TGTGCCATCAGGGGGGACAGGGAACCCATATATTTT. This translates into CAIRGDREPIYF.

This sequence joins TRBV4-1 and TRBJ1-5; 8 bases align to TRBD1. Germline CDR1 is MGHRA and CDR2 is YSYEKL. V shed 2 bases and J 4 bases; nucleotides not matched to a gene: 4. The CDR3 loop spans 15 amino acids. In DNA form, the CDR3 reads TGCGCCAGCAGCCAACCTCGACAGGGGAATCAGCCCCAGCATTTT. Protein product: CASSQPRQGNQPQHF.

The CDR3: CASSQVWDRADYGYTF. For the CDR3, the DNA is TGTGCCAGCAGCCAAGTCTGGGACAGGGCGGACTATGGCTACACCTTC. V and J are TRBV4-2 and TRBJ1-2; 9 bases align to TRBD1. The CDR3 is made up of 16 amino acids. The J segment lost 3 bases and the V segment lost 1 base, leaving 6 bases of the junction unmatched. In germline, CDR1 is LGHNA, CDR2 YNFKEQ.

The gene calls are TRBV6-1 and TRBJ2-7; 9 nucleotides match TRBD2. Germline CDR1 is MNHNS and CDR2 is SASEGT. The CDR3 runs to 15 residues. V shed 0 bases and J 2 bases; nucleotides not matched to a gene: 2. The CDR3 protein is CASSEATSGTYEQYF. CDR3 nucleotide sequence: TGTGCCAGCAGTGAAGCGACTAGCGGCACCTACGAGCAGTACTTC.

The chain's CDR3 is CASSLSNGGGETQYF. The CDR3 DNA is TGTGCCAGCAGCTTAAGTAACGGGGGGGGAGAGACCCAGTACTTC. The gene calls are TRBV11-2 and TRBJ2-5; TRBD2 aligns across 8 bases. The CDR3 runs 15 residues. Germline lookup yields CDR1 SGHAT and CDR2 FQNNGV. V gave up 2 bases and J gave up 4 bases; unmatched junction bases: 6.

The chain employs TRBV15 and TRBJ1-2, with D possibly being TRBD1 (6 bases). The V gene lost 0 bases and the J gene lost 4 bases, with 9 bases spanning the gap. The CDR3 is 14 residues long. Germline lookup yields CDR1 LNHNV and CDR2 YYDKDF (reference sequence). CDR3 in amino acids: CATSRDRGSYGYTF. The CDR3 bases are TGTGCCACCAGCAGAGACAGGGGATCCTATGGCTACACCTTC.

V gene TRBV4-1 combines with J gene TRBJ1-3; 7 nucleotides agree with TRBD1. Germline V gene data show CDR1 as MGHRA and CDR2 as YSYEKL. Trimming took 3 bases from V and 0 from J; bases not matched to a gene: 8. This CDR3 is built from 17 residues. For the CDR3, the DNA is TGCGCCAGCAGCCAGACAGGGCGACAGTCCTCTGGAAACACCATATATTTT. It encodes CASSQTGRQSSGNTIYF.